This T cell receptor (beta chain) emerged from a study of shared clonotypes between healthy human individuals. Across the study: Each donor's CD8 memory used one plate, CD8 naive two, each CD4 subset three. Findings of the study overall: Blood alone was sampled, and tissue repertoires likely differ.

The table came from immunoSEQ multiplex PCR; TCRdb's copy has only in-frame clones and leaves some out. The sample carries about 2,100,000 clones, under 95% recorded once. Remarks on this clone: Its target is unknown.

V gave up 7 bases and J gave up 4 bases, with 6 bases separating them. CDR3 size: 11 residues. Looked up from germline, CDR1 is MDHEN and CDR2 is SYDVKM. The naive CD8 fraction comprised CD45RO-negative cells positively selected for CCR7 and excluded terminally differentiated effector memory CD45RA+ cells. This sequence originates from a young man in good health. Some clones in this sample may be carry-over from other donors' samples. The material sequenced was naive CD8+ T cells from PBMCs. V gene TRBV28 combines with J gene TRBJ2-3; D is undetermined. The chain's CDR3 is CASNGPDTQYF. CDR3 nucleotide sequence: TGTGCCAGCAACGGGCCAGATACGCAGTATTTT.